Shown below are 4 T cell receptor beta chains from a single sample sequenced in a study of cytomegalovirus exposure and HLA in healthy donors. The PCR contained 60 Vbeta and 13 Jbeta primers. The table came from immunoSEQ multiplex PCR; TCRdb's copy has only in-frame clones and leaves some out. The sample includes some 120,000 clones, 9% to 10% of them seen just once. Material: PBMCs. These receptor sequences come from a man aged 25 to 45 in good health and CMV-seronegative.

CDR3 nucleotide sequence: TGCGCCAGCAGTCGGGCGGAGGGGGGGACCGGAAACGAGCAGTACTTC. This codes for CASSRAEGGTGNEQYF. This chain uses TRBV23-1 with TRBJ2-7, with D tentatively TRBD2 (7 bases). TRBV23-1 is designated an ORF whose function remains uncertain. Trimming left V 4 bases short and J 5 bases short, with 21 bases between. The CDR3 contains 16 residues.

The chain has TRBV21-1 and TRBJ2-7; TRBD1 was called by the table and not checked on the DNA. TRBV21-1 is a recognized pseudogene. The CDR3 runs to 16 residues. CDR3 sequence (DNA): TGTGCCAGCAGCTCCCGGGACAGGATGGCCATTGACGAGCAGTACTTC. Its translation is CASSSRDRMAIDEQYF.

This clone was seen only a few times. V usage is TRBV10-1 and J usage is TRBJ1-6, with D uncertain. Germline CDR1 WNHNN, CDR2 SYGVQD (reference sequence). CDR3 length: 13 residues. The V end was cut by 0 bases, the J end by 7 bases, with 4 bases between. The CDR3 coding sequence is TGCGCCAGCAGTGAGTCTCTAAATTCACCCCTCCACTTT. It specifies CASSESLNSPLHF.

This clone has only a few counts. The rearrangement uses TRBV2 and TRBJ1-1; TRBD1 might be the D (5 bases). CDR3 size: 13 residues. CDR1 and CDR2 (germline): SNHLY, FYNNEI. The V gene lost 8 bases and the J gene lost 0 bases, with 10 bases spanning the gap. CDR3 in amino acids: CASFQGLNTEAFF. The CDR3 bases are TGTGCCAGCTTCCAGGGTCTGAACACTGAAGCTTTCTTT.